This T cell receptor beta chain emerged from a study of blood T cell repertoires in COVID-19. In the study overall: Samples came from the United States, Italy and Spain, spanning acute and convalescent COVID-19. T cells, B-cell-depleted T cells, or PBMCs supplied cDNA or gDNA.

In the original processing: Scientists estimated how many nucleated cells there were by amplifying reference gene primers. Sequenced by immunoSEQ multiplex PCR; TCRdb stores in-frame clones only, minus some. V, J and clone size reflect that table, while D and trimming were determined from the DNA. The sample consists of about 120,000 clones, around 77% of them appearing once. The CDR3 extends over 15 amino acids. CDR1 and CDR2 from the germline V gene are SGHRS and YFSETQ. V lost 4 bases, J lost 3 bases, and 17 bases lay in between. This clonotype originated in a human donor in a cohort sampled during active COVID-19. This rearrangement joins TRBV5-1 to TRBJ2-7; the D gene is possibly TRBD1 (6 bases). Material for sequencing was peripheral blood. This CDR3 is CASSLRQGRGYEQYF. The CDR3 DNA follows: TGCGCCAGCAGCCTACGCCAGGGCAGGGGCTACGAGCAGTACTTC. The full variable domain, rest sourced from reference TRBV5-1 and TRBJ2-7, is KAGVTQTPRYLIKTRGQQVTLSCSPISGHRSVSWYQQTPGQGLQFLFEYFSETQRNKGNFPGRFSGRQFSNSRSEMNVSTLELGDSALYLCASSLRQGRGYEQYFGPGTRLTVT.